The 15 T cell receptor beta chains given below trace back to one sample, sequenced in a study of graft-versus-host responses after intestinal transplantation. The protocol was immunoSEQ multiplex PCR, while the TCRdb copy is restricted to in-frame clones and leaves out a portion. Of 10,000 to 15,000 clones listed, 70% to 85% were seen once; the top ten hold about 9.4%. Sequenced material: PBMCs, taken approximately 320 days after intestinal transplant. The receptors were gathered from a human patient who received an intestinal transplant, so some T cells may come from the graft donor.

The chain combines TRBV7-2 with TRBJ2-1, with no clear D. CDR1 and CDR2 from the germline V gene are SGHTA and FQGNSA. The CDR3 spans 12 residues. Trimming left V 4 bases short and J 8 bases short, with 9 bases between. In DNA form, the CDR3 reads TGTGCCAGCAGCTCTGGCGCGTATGAGCAGTTCTTC. It yields the protein CASSSGAYEQFF.

As to this clone: One end of the junction does not line up with germline, which may come from a read error. The chain couples TRBV10-2 to TRBJ2-7, with D perhaps matching TRBD2 (6 bases). Germline V gives CDR1 WSHSY, CDR2 SAAADI. This CDR3 spans 14 amino acids. CDR3 residues: CATQWGERSSEQYF. The DNA of the CDR3 is TGCGCCACCCAGTGGGGGGAAAGGTCCTCCGAGCAGTACTTC.

The genes are TRBV5-1 and TRBJ1-3; 7 positions match TRBD1. Germline V gene lookup returns CDR1 SGHRS and CDR2 YFSETQ. The J segment lost 2 bases and the V segment lost 4 bases, leaving 0 bases of the junction unmatched. CDR3 length equals 13 residues. Here the CDR3 DNA reads TGCGCCAGCAGCCAGGGGGCTGGAAACACCATATATTTT. Translated: CASSQGAGNTIYF.

The V and J genes are TRBV5-6 and TRBJ2-1, with D perhaps matching TRBD1 (5 bases). This CDR3 has 12 amino acids. Deletions cut 4 bases from V and 13 bases from J, with 15 bases between. The V gene's germline CDR1 is SGHDT and CDR2 YYEEEE. The CDR3 reads CASSTRQFVQFF. For the CDR3, the DNA is TGTGCCAGCAGCACGCGACAGTTTGTTCAGTTCTTC.

The CDR3 sequence: CASSLATSGTKLEQYF. CDR3 bases: TGTGCCAGCAGTTTGGCAACTAGCGGGACTAAACTAGAGCAGTACTTC. V and J are TRBV28 and TRBJ2-7, with TRBD2 matching 10 bases. This CDR3 is 16 amino acids long. Germline V gene sequence: CDR1 MDHEN, CDR2 SYDVKM. V shed 3 bases and J 7 bases; nucleotides not matched to a gene: 12.

DNA of the CDR3: TGTGCCAGCAGCCCGGGACAGCAGTTTGACGAGCAGTACTTC. Translated, it gives CASSPGQQFDEQYF. The rearrangement joins TRBV28 to TRBJ2-7, with 7 bases lining up with TRBD1. The germline CDR1 and CDR2 sequences are MDHEN and SYDVKM. The CDR3 extends over 14 amino acids. The junction had 10 bases not matched to a gene; V was cut back by 6 bases and J by 5 bases.

The chain employs TRBV6-1 and TRBJ2-5, with TRBD2 matching 10 bases. The CDR3 totals 14 residues. CDR1 is MNHNS, CDR2 SASEGT, per germline. V dropped 7 bases and J dropped 3; count of bases not matched to a gene: 5. The CDR3, as DNA: TGTGCCAGCAACAGGACTAGCGGCAAAGAGACCCAGTACTTC. As protein: CASNRTSGKETQYF.

V usage is TRBV7-3 and J usage is TRBJ2-1; a weak D match, TRBD2 (6 bases). From germline, CDR1 is SGHTA and CDR2 FQGTGA. The CDR3 extends over 14 amino acids. The V and J ends lost 5 bases and 4 bases respectively, with 12 bases between them. This CDR3 reads CASSTLGTYNEQFF. DNA for the CDR3: TGTGCCAGCAGCACCCTCGGGACTTACAATGAGCAGTTCTTC.

This chain uses TRBV28 with TRBJ2-5, with a tentative D call TRBD2 (6 bases). The V gene lost 6 bases and the J gene lost 7 bases, with 21 bases spanning the gap. CDR1 and CDR2 from the germline V gene are MDHEN and SYDVKM. The CDR3 has 15 residues. The DNA for the CDR3 is TGTGCCAGCAGCCCCCTGACCACCTGGGAGGCGACCCAGTACTTC. This encodes CASSPLTTWEATQYF.

V usage is TRBV2 and J usage is TRBJ2-1; D call uncertain. Per germline, CDR1 SNHLY and CDR2 FYNNEI. V was pared by 7 bases and J by 4 bases, with 17 bases between. CDR3 length: 15 amino acids. The CDR3: CASKSYPSRYNEQFF. The DNA of the CDR3 is TGTGCCAGCAAGTCCTACCCCTCTAGATACAATGAGCAGTTCTTC.

The V gene is TRBV5-1, the J gene TRBJ2-7; D possibly uses TRBD1 or TRBD2 (5 bases each). The germline CDR1 and CDR2 sequences are SGHRS and YFSETQ. This CDR3 has 15 residues. V lost 0 bases and J lost 3, with 13 bases in between. CDR3: CASSLVRGPFYEQYF. The CDR3 DNA reads as TGCGCCAGCAGCTTGGTTCGGGGCCCTTTCTACGAGCAGTACTTC.

The V gene is TRBV29-1, the J gene TRBJ2-7, with 8 bases identical to TRBD1. The CDR3 length is 18 residues. The V gene's germline CDR1 is SQVTM and CDR2 ANQGSEA. With 7 bases clipped from V and 2 bases from J, the junction kept 22 bases outside the gene matches. The CDR3 nucleotides read TGCAGCGACTCCTCGGACAGGGTGAAAGGCCTTTTGACCTACGAGCAGTACTTC. Translating gives CSDSSDRVKGLLTYEQYF.

The rearrangement links TRBV30 to TRBJ2-7; 7 bases fit TRBD2. CDR3 length: 11 residues. Germline V lookup: CDR1 GTSNPN, CDR2 SVGIG (reference sequence). The CDR3 is CAYRGGYEQYF. As DNA, the CDR3 is TGTGCTTATAGGGGAGGGTACGAGCAGTACTTC.

The genes are TRBV5-1 and TRBJ2-5, with D maybe TRBD2 (6 bases). The germline CDR1 and CDR2 sequences are SGHRS and YFSETQ. Trimming cost V 4 bases and J 6 bases, with 13 bases left between them. This CDR3 has 13 residues. The CDR3 nucleotides read TGCGCCAGCAGCCTAGGAGGGCCCCAGACCCAGTACTTC. Translated, it gives CASSLGGPQTQYF.

This chain joins TRBV19 and TRBJ2-1, with 7 nucleotides matching TRBD2. The V gene end was trimmed by 4 bases and the J gene end by 10 bases; junction bases not matched to a gene: 10. Germline CDR1 reads LNHDA; CDR2 reads SQIVND (reference sequence). The CDR3 contains 14 residues. The CDR3 loop reads CASSNRTSPREQFF. CDR3 bases: TGTGCCAGTAGTAATCGGACTAGTCCACGAGAGCAGTTCTTC.